This T cell receptor beta chain was sequenced for a study of blood T cell repertoires in COVID-19 (dated by TCRdb to about 2020). Describing the broader study: Samples from collaborators originated in the United States, Italy and Spain and spanned both the acute and convalescent phases of COVID-19. The prospective study material was composed of cDNA or gDNA derived from T cells, B-cell-depleted T cells, or PBMCs. The dataset comprised deeply sampled blood TCRbeta repertoires from subjects exposed to, actively infected with, or recovered from COVID-19. The repertoires were made available in a free public database intended to serve as a resource for research on the immune response to SARS-CoV-2. The samples were drawn from the first 160 participants of the ongoing ImmuneRACE study and from 1,254 subjects provided by 6 global collaborators. Nearly every sample came with metadata listing a de-identified subject ID, COVID-19 status, age in years and sex. Where HLA class I and class II types were available, the types were taken from metadata supplied by the sample provider, not from assay-based typing. Broad study findings and their caveats: Clinical and demographic metadata were provided uncurated, with the amount varying by source and participant.

With regard to this clone: This clone's antigen is unknown. The sample holds no much larger clone one base away, and base qualities are not on file.

TCRbeta CDR3 regions were amplified from genomic DNA by means of the immunoSEQ Assay, a bias-controlled multiplex PCR. In the original analysis: The number of nucleated cells in each sample was estimated by amplification of reference gene primers within the assay. To quantify the absolute abundance of each unique TCRbeta CDR3 rearrangement, sequence reads were collapsed and filtered. Productive Simpson clonality was computed per sample as the square root of Simpson's diversity index over productive rearrangements. Imported from immuneACCESS, the table was reduced by TCRdb to in-frame sequences with V and J called. These copies leave out some clones; in studies compared against another copy, an unresolved V gene accounts for under half, and the cause of the remainder is not known. V and J calls plus clone size are reproduced from that table; the DNA served to infer D and trimming. Across this sample there are hundreds of thousands of clones, with 86% seen only once. About an eighth of the sample lies in the top ten.

At one collaborating source in Seattle, patients were enrolled during active infection and were followed longitudinally through the course of disease. The collaborating institutions used their own protocols to collect whole blood in K2EDTA tubes. Collaborator samples were shipped for TCRbeta analysis as frozen whole blood, isolated PBMCs, or DNA extracted from either sample type. The germline V gene (reference sequence) sets CDR1 to MNHNY and CDR2 to SVGAGI. The CDR3 numbers 16 residues from cysteine through phenylalanine. The read is trimmed to its CDR3 DNA, 48 bases read in frame from base 1. Trimmed from V: 5 bases; trimmed from J: 3 bases; junction bases lacking a gene match: 13.

The V and J genes are TRBV6-6 and TRBJ2-7, and TRBD1 aligns with 7 junction nucleotides. The specimen was peripheral blood. The clonotype originates from a woman between 65 and 79 years old with COVID-19, enrolled during active disease. The CDR3 in this case is CASSRGQLRPNYEQYF. The DNA reads TGTGCCAGCAGTAGGGGACAGCTCAGGCCAAACTACGAGCAGTACTTC.